This T cell receptor (beta chain) stems from a study of blood T cell repertoires in COVID-19. Study in general: Researchers got acute and convalescent COVID-19 samples from the United States, Italy and Spain. The cDNA or gDNA used as material had been derived from T cells, B-cell-depleted T cells, or PBMCs.

Methods used by the authors: Amplified reference gene primers provided the basis for estimating nucleated cell counts. This table comes from immunoSEQ multiplex PCR, and its TCRdb copy is limited to in-frame clones, with some not included. The V and J calls and clone size come from that table; D and trimming were worked out from the DNA. The sample lists 150,000 to 200,000 clones, about 88% occurring once. The CDR3 totals 13 residues. V dropped 5 bases and J dropped 4 bases, with 9 bases sitting between them. Germline lookup yields CDR1 MNHEY and CDR2 SVGAGI. The V gene is TRBV6-5, the J gene TRBJ2-4, with D maybe TRBD2 (6 bases). The sequencing input was peripheral blood. The source is a man between 25 and 39 years old with active or convalescent COVID-19. The DNA of the CDR3 is TGTGCCAGCAGTCCCGGGACTAAAAACATTCAGTACTTC. This sequence encodes CASSPGTKNIQYF.